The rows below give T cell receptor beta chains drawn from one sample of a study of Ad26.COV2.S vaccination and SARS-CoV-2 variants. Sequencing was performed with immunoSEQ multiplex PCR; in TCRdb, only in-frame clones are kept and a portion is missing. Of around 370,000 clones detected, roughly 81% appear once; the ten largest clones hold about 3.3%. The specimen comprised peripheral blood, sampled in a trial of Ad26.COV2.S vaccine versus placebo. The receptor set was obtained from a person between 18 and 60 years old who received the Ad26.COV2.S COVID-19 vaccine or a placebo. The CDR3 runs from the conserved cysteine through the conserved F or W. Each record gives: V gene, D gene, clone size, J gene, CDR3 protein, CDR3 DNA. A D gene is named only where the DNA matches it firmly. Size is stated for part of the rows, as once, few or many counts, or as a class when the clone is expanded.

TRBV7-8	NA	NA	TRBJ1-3	CASSFGVLSGNTIYF	TGTGCCAGCAGCTTTGGGGTCCTCTCTGGAAACACCATATATTTT
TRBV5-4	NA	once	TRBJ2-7	CASSPRGAGAREQYF	TGTGCCAGCAGCCCACGGGGTGCGGGGGCCCGGGAGCAGTACTTC
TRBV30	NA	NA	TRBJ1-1	CAWGAGDGNTEAFF	TGTGCCTGGGGAGCGGGGGACGGGAACACTGAAGCTTTCTTT
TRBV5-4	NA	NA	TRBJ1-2	CASSSQGVAGYTF	TGTGCCAGCAGCTCACAGGGAGTGGCTGGCTACACCTTC
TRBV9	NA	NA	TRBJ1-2	CASSAPGLWNYGYTF	TGTGCCAGCAGCGCTCCAGGGTTATGGAACTATGGCTACACCTTC
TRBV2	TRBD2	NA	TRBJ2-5	CASSDGASGEPVQETQYF	TGTGCCAGCAGTGATGGGGCTAGCGGGGAACCCGTCCAAGAGACCCAGTACTTC
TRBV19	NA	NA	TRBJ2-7	CASGNSDLPLREQYF	TGTGCCAGTGGAAATAGCGACCTTCCGTTGCGGGAGCAGTACTTC
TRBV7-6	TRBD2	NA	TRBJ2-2	CASSLLGTSGSGELFF	TGTGCCAGCAGCCTTCTAGGGACTAGCGGCTCCGGGGAGCTGTTTTTT
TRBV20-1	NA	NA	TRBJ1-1	CSASRGRNTEAFF	TGCAGTGCTAGTCGTGGGAGGAACACTGAAGCTTTCTTT
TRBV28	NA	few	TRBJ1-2	CASSFGGMPGYTF	TGTGCCAGCAGTTTCGGGGGTATGCCAGGCTACACCTTC
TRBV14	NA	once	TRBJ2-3	CASSLQGTDTQYF	TGTGCCAGCAGCCTACAAGGCACAGATACGCAGTATTTT
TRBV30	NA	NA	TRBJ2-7	CACRDTRYEQYF	TGTGCCTGCAGGGACACTCGGTACGAGCAGTACTTC
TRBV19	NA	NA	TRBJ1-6	CASSRGGAYLDLNSPLHF	TGTGCCAGTAGTAGGGGGGGTGCCTACCTAGACCTTAATTCACCCCTCCACTTT
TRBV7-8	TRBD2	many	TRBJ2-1	CASTHGSTSGTYNEQFF	TGTGCCAGCACCCACGGGTCGACTAGCGGGACCTACAATGAGCAGTTCTTC
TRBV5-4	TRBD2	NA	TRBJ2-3	CASSLLKRGYSTDTQYF	TGTGCCAGCAGCTTGCTCAAGCGGGGGTACAGCACAGATACGCAGTATTTT
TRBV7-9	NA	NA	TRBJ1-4	CASSLGVGQSNEKLFF	TGTGCCAGCAGCTTAGGGGTCGGACAGAGTAATGAAAAACTGTTTTTT
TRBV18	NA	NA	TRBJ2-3	CASSPPEGTDTQYF	TGTGCCAGCTCACCGCCTGAGGGTACAGATACGCAGTATTTT
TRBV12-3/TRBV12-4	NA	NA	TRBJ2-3	CASSLDSRTQYF	TGTGCCAGCAGTTTAGACTCCCGTACGCAGTATTTT
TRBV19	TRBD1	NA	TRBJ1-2	CASSYRGNYGYTF	TGTGCCAGTAGCTACAGGGGAAACTATGGCTACACCTTC
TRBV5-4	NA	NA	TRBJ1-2	CASSLTRIGYTF	TGTGCCAGCAGCTTGACGAGGATCGGCTACACCTTC
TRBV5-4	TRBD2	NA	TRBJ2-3	CASSSTSGDGYTQYF	TGTGCCAGCAGTTCGACTAGCGGGGACGGGTATACGCAGTATTTT
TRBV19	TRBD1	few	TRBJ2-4	CASGRTGLAKNIQYF	TGTGCCAGTGGTAGGACAGGGCTAGCCAAAAACATTCAGTACTTC
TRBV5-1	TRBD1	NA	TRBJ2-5	CASEDREETQYF	TGCGCCAGCGAAGACAGGGAAGAGACCCAGTACTTC
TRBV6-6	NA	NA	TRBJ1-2	CASSRRGPHRSPYGYTF	TGTGCCAGCAGCCGACGAGGGCCTCACCGGAGCCCGTATGGCTACACCTTC
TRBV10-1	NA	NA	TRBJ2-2	CASSESSQGNTGELFF	TGCGCCAGCAGTGAGTCGAGTCAGGGGAACACCGGGGAGCTGTTTTTT
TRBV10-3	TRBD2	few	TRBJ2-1	CAISPLTSGRFYNEQFF	TGTGCCATCAGTCCTCTGACTAGCGGGAGATTCTACAATGAGCAGTTCTTC